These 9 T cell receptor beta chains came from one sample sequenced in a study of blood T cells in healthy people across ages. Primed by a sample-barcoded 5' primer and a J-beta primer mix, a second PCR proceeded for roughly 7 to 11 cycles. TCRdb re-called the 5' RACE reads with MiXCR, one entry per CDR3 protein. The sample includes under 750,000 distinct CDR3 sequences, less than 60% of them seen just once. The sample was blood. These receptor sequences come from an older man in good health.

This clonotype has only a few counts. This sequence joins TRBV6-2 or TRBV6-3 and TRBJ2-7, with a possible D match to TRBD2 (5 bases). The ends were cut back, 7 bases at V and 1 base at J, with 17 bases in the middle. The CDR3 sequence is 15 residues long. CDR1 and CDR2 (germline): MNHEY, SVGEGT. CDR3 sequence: CASTSYASGSYEQYF. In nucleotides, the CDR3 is TGTGCCAGCACCTCCTACGCGAGCGGTTCCTACGAGCAGTACTTC.

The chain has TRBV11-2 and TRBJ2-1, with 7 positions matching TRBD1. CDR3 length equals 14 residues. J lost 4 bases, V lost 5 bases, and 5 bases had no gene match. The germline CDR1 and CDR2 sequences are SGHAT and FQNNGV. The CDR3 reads CASSPRDRYNEQFF. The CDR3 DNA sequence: TGTGCCAGCAGCCCCCGGGACAGATACAATGAGCAGTTCTTC.

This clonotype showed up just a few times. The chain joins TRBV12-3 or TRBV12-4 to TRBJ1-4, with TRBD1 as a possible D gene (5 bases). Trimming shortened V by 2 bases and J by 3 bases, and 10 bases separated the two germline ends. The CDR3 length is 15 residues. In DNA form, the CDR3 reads TGTGCCAGCAGTTTATTCAAGGGGTCTAATGAAAAACTGTTTTTT. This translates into CASSLFKGSNEKLFF.

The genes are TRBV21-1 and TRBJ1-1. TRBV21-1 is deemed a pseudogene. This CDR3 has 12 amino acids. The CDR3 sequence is CASSKEWTEAFF. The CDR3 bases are TGTGCCAGCAGCAAAGAGTGGACTGAAGCTTTCTTT.

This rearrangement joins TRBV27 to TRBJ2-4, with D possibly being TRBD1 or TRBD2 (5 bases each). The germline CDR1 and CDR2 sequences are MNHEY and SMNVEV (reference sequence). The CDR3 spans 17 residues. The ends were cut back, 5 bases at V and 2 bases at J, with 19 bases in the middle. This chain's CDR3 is CASSTGRSVLTKNIQYF. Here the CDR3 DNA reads TGTGCCAGCAGTACGGGACGGAGCGTATTGACCAAAAACATTCAGTACTTC.

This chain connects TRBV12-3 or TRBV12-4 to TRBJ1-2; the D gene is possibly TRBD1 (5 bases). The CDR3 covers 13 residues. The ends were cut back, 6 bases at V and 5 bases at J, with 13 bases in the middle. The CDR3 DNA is TGTGCCAGCAGCCAGACAGCCCCTTATGGCTACACCTTC. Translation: CASSQTAPYGYTF.

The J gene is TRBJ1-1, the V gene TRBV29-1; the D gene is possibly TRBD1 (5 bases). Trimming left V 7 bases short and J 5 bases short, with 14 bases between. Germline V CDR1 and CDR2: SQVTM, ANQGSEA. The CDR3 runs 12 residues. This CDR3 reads CSAVGGVTEAFF. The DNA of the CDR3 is TGCAGCGCCGTGGGAGGGGTGACTGAAGCTTTCTTT.

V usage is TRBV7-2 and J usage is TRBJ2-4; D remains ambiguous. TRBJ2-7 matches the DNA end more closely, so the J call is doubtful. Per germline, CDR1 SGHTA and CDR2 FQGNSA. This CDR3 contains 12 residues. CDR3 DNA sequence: TGTGCCAGCAGCTTAATGAGCTGCGAGCAGTACTTC. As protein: CASSLMSCEQYF.

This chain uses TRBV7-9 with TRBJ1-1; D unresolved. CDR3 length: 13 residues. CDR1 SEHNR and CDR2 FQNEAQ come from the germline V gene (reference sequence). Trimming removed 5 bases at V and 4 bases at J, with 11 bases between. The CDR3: CASSLRGVTEAFF. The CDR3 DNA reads TGTGCCAGCAGCCTCCGGGGAGTCACTGAAGCTTTCTTT.